What follows is one TCR beta chain and its context. The target antigen is unknown. These data are taken from a study of cytomegalovirus exposure and HLA in healthy donors. Whole-study results and caveats: Within the 130 or so validation repertoires, first-cohort TCR clusters tended to co-occur, according to a later analysis. Most observed TCR sequences were rare, whereas some public TCRs were detected in many donors. Testing in vitro showed a few CMV-associated chains specific for CMV antigens. Reported results showed that the classifier diagnosed cytomegalovirus status with high specificity and sensitivity.

With V trimmed by 5 bases and J by 2 bases, 5 bases remained unmatched. The germline V gene has CDR1 SGHVS and CDR2 FQNEAQ. The CDR3 extends over 16 amino acids. TCRdb's copy holds only in-frame clones and misses some; the assay was immunoSEQ multiplex PCR. The sample shows about 73,000 clones, roughly 90% of them seen only once. The sample comprised PBMCs. This receptor was taken from a woman under 30 in good health and CMV-seropositive. This rearrangement joins TRBV7-8 to TRBJ2-5, with 13 positions matching TRBD2. CDR3 bases: TGTGCCAGCAGCACATCACTAGCGGGGGGGCAAGAGACCCAGTACTTC. Translating gives CASSTSLAGGQETQYF.